The 32 T cell receptor beta chains given below trace back to one sample, sequenced in a study of cytomegalovirus exposure and HLA in healthy donors. The study ran its PCR with 60 Vbeta and 13 Jbeta primers. The table came from immunoSEQ multiplex PCR; TCRdb's copy has only in-frame clones and leaves some out. The sample records about 150,000 clones, roughly four fifths being singletons. The specimen sequenced was PBMCs. Every receptor here comes from a man aged 18-30 years in good health and CMV-seronegative.

J is TRBJ2-7 and V is TRBV4-3; weak D call: TRBD2 (5 bases). Trimming removed 0 bases at V and 3 bases at J, with 9 bases between. Germline V gene sequence: CDR1 LGHNA, CDR2 YSLEER. This CDR3 region has 14 residues. The CDR3 nucleotides read TGCGCCAGCAGCCAAGATACTAGTTTCTACGAGCAGTACTTC. This encodes CASSQDTSFYEQYF.

The gene calls are TRBV28 and TRBJ2-2; possible D gene TRBD2, 6 bases. The CDR3 is 12 residues long. Germline V gene lookup returns CDR1 MDHEN and CDR2 SYDVKM. CDR3 in amino acids: CVVPGSTGELFF. In DNA form, the CDR3 reads TGTGTGGTGCCCGGGAGTACCGGGGAGCTGTTTTTT.

The CDR3 protein is CASHRGTNTGELFF. The CDR3 nucleotides are TGTGCCAGCCACAGGGGAACTAACACCGGGGAGCTGTTTTTT. The chain joins TRBV6-1 to TRBJ2-2, with TRBD1 matching 7 bases. V lost 8 bases, J lost 2 bases, and 5 bases stayed unmatched. CDR1 is MNHNS, CDR2 SASEGT, per germline. The CDR3 has 14 residues.

This clone was counted a few times. V usage is TRBV7-9 and J usage is TRBJ2-7; TRBD1 agrees at 7 bases. V lost 1 base to trimming and J lost 6 bases; unmatched junction nucleotides: 6. CDR1 is SEHNR, CDR2 FQNEAQ, per germline (reference sequence). The CDR3 totals 14 residues. Written as DNA, the CDR3 is TGTGCCAGCAGCTTAGGGTCAGGGGGTGGCGAGCAGTACTTC. Translated: CASSLGSGGGEQYF. Filled out from reference TRBV7-9 and TRBJ2-7, the complete variable domain reads DTGVSQNPRHKITKRGQNVTFRCDPISEHNRLYWYRQTLGQGPEFLTYFQNEAQLEKSRLLSDRFSAERPKGSFSTLEIQRTEQGDSAMYLCASSLGSGGGEQYFGPGTRLTVT.

The chain carries TRBV5-1 and TRBJ2-1, with unresolved D. V shed 0 bases and J shed 2 bases, with 9 bases lying between them. CDR1 SGHRS and CDR2 YFSETQ come from the germline V gene. The CDR3 is 15 amino acids. CDR3 nucleotide sequence: TGCGCCAGCAGCTTGGGCGTTAATACCTACAATGAGCAGTTCTTC. It encodes CASSLGVNTYNEQFF.

This rearrangement joins TRBV7-6 to TRBJ1-3; D is perhaps TRBD1 (5 bases). The V gene's germline CDR1 is SGHVS and CDR2 FNYEAQ. V lost 4 bases and J lost 0, with 7 bases in between. This CDR3 has 14 residues. CDR3 nucleotides: TGTGCCAGCAGCTCAGACAGCTCTGGAAACACCATATATTTT. This sequence encodes CASSSDSSGNTIYF.

V usage is TRBV5-3 and J usage is TRBJ2-2; 9 nucleotides line up with TRBD1. TRBV5-3 is annotated as an ORF whose role is uncertain. Losses at the gene ends were 4 bases for V and 9 bases for J; bases not matched to a gene: 10. This CDR3 region has 15 residues. In nucleotides, the CDR3 is TGTGCCAGAAGCCCTGGGACAGGGAGCGGTCGGGAGCTGTTTTTT. Amino acids: CARSPGTGSGRELFF.

The V call is TRBV27, the J call TRBJ2-1; TRBD2 matches 9 bases. Germline V gene data show CDR1 as MNHEY and CDR2 as SMNVEV (reference sequence). The CDR3 has 18 amino acids. With V trimmed by 4 bases and J by 0 bases, 10 bases remained unmatched. The CDR3 loop reads CASSSPGGRVSSYNEQFF. The DNA of the CDR3 is TGTGCCAGCAGTTCCCCCGGCGGGAGGGTTAGCTCCTACAATGAGCAGTTCTTC.

In its sample, this clone was seen a few times. The rearrangement links TRBV7-2 to TRBJ2-7; D is perhaps TRBD2 (6 bases). The CDR3 length is 16 residues. The germline V and J ends were trimmed by 5 bases and 3 bases, with 20 bases remaining between them. CDR1 SGHTA and CDR2 FQGNSA come from the germline V gene. CDR3 sequence: CASSGIAVPRVYEQYF. CDR3 bases: TGTGCCAGCAGCGGTATAGCGGTACCTCGAGTCTACGAGCAGTACTTC. The full variable domain, its missing parts supplied by reference TRBV7-2 and TRBJ2-7, is GAGVSQSPSNKVTEKGKDVELRCDPISGHTALYWYRQSLGQGLEFLIYFQGNSAPDKSGLPSDRFSAERTGGSVSTLTIQRTQQEDSAVYLCASSGIAVPRVYEQYFGPGTRLTVT.

The gene calls are TRBV6-6 and TRBJ1-4, with 9 bases aligning to TRBD1. The V gene's germline CDR1 is MNHNY and CDR2 SVGAGI (reference sequence). The CDR3 spans 14 residues. Trimming took 6 bases from V and 5 from J; bases not matched to a gene: 4. CDR3 sequence reads: CASSTGQGNEKLFF. The CDR3 region has the DNA TGTGCCAGCAGCACCGGACAGGGGAATGAAAAACTGTTTTTT.

The V gene is TRBV30, the J gene TRBJ2-7; 7 positions agree with TRBD2. The CDR3 is 15 amino acids. J was trimmed by 2 bases and V by 0 bases; bases with no gene match: 7. Looked up from germline, CDR1 is GTSNPN and CDR2 is SVGIG (reference sequence). CDR3 sequence: CAWSVLRREPYEQYF. CDR3 sequence (DNA): TGTGCCTGGAGTGTACTCCGGCGGGAGCCCTACGAGCAGTACTTC.

The CDR3 region is CASSGRTGGNEKLFF. As DNA, the CDR3 is TGTGCCAGCAGCGGAAGGACAGGGGGCAATGAAAAACTGTTTTTT. The V gene is TRBV5-4, the J gene TRBJ1-4; 11 bases agree with TRBD1. V trimming: 4 bases; J trimming: 5 bases; junction bases outside the gene matches: 4. Germline lookup yields CDR1 SGHNT and CDR2 YYREEE (reference sequence). This CDR3 comprises 15 residues.

The J gene is TRBJ2-7, the V gene TRBV5-6, with D possibly matching TRBD2 (6 bases). V gave up 3 bases and J gave up 9 bases, with 13 bases separating them. Germline V gene data show CDR1 as SGHDT and CDR2 as YYEEEE. The CDR3 is 12 amino acids. CDR3 loop: CASSSYQEGQYF. CDR3 sequence (DNA): TGTGCCAGCAGCTCCTATCAGGAGGGGCAGTACTTC. Full variable domain (outside the CDR3, taken from reference TRBV5-6 and TRBJ2-7): DAGVTQSPTHLIKTRGQQVTLRCSPKSGHDTVSWYQQALGQGPQFIFQYYEEEERQRGNFPDRFSGHQFPNYSSELNVNALLLGDSALYLCASSSYQEGQYFGPGTRLTVT.

The chain carries TRBV7-9 and TRBJ1-4; D possibly corresponds to TRBD1 (5 bases). Germline CDR1 reads SEHNR; CDR2 reads FQNEAQ (reference sequence). CDR3 length: 16 amino acids. With 1 base removed from V and 6 bases from J, the gap between germline ends came to 15 bases. The DNA of the CDR3 is TGTGCCAGCAGCTTAGGCCCCTGGGGCGGGGATGAAAAACTGTTTTTT. Translated, it gives CASSLGPWGGDEKLFF.

V is TRBV18 and J is TRBJ1-2; 8 bases are shared with TRBD1. The CDR3 consists of 15 residues. Germline CDR1 is KGHSH and CDR2 is LQKENI. V lost 0 bases to trimming and J lost 6 bases; unmatched junction nucleotides: 6. CDR3 in DNA: TGTGCCAGCTCACCACCGGCAGGGGGCGCAAATGGCTACACCTTC. Protein: CASSPPAGGANGYTF.

V and J are TRBV27 and TRBJ1-5; D is perhaps TRBD1 (6 bases). The CDR3 consists of 15 residues. Between the trimmed V and J ends, which lost 3 bases and 7 bases, there was a span of 16 bases. Per germline, CDR1 MNHEY and CDR2 SMNVEV (reference sequence). The CDR3, as DNA: TGTGCCAGCAGTTTTTCAGGGGCGGCCGAACAGCCCCAGCATTTT. It yields the protein CASSFSGAAEQPQHF.

The chain combines TRBV9 with TRBJ1-1; the match to TRBD1 covers 8 bases. Germline lookup yields CDR1 SGDLS and CDR2 YYNGEE. The V and J ends lost 5 bases and 2 bases, in that order; junction bases with no gene match: 8. This CDR3 has 15 amino acids. The CDR3 nucleotides read TGTGCCAGCAGGCCACGGGACAGGCTTAACACTGAAGCTTTCTTT. This gives the protein CASRPRDRLNTEAFF.

V is TRBV14 and J is TRBJ1-2, with a weak D call TRBD1 (6 bases). Deletions cut 4 bases from V and 1 base from J, with 13 bases between. Germline CDR1 reads SGHDN; CDR2 reads FVKESK. The CDR3 runs to 15 residues. CDR3 sequence: CASSRSGQLNYGYTF. CDR3 in DNA: TGTGCCAGCAGCCGGTCAGGACAGCTTAACTATGGCTACACCTTC. Drawing the rest from reference TRBV14 and TRBJ1-2, the complete variable domain is EAGVTQFPSHSVIEKGQTVTLRCDPISGHDNLYWYRRVMGKEIKFLLHFVKESKQDESGMPNNRFLAERTGGTYSTLKVQPAELEDSGVYFCASSRSGQLNYGYTFGSGTRLTVV.

The chain recombines TRBV11-2 with TRBJ2-2; TRBD1 is a possible D gene (5 bases). Per germline, CDR1 SGHAT and CDR2 FQNNGV. The length of the CDR3 is 15 residues. Trimming removed 2 bases from V and 4 bases from J, with 11 bases in between. In DNA, the CDR3 is TGTGCCAGCAGCTTATGGCAGGGTGGCACCGGGGAGCTGTTTTTT. This codes for CASSLWQGGTGELFF.

The chain carries TRBV5-8 and TRBJ2-5; 8 bases align to TRBD1. Germline V lookup: CDR1 SGHTS, CDR2 YDEGEE. CDR3 length equals 15 residues. The junction had 6 bases not matched to a gene; V was cut back by 0 bases and J by 5 bases. Here the CDR3 reads CASSLGGTGGETQYF. DNA of the CDR3: TGTGCCAGCAGCTTGGGTGGGACAGGAGGGGAGACCCAGTACTTC.

This clone appeared a few times. The genes are TRBV5-4 and TRBJ1-1, with D hard to call. Germline assignment: CDR1 SGHNT and CDR2 YYREEE (reference sequence). The CDR3 totals 13 residues. Trimming removed 0 bases at V and 10 bases at J, with 13 bases between. The CDR3: CASSLGVQEVAFF. CDR3 coding DNA: TGTGCCAGCAGCTTGGGGGTTCAGGAGGTAGCTTTCTTT.

V and J are TRBV2 and TRBJ2-7; TRBD2 matches 13 bases. Germline-derived CDR1 and CDR2 are SNHLY and FYNNEI. The CDR3 contains 15 residues. After removal of 5 bases from V and 4 bases from J, the junction contained 5 bases not matched to a gene. The CDR3 sequence is CASSPGLAGIYEQYF. The CDR3 nucleotides read TGTGCCAGCAGTCCGGGACTAGCGGGAATTTACGAGCAGTACTTC.

This chain connects TRBV7-2 to TRBJ1-5; D remains ambiguous. The CDR3 length is 12 residues. The V gene lost 5 bases and the J gene lost 1 base, with 3 bases spanning the gap. Per the germline V gene, CDR1 is SGHTA and CDR2 is FQGNSA. This CDR3 is CASSRSNQPQHF. The CDR3 DNA is TGTGCCAGCAGCCGGAGCAATCAGCCCCAGCATTTT.

This sequence joins TRBV4-3 and TRBJ1-5, with 8 nucleotides matching TRBD1. This CDR3 has 17 residues. Germline V gives CDR1 LGHNA, CDR2 YSLEER. Unmatched junction bases numbered 6, after V lost 0 bases and J lost 2 bases. In DNA, the CDR3 is TGCGCCAGCAGCCAAGATATAGGGGGACAGGGCAATCAGCCCCAGCATTTT. Residues: CASSQDIGGQGNQPQHF.

The chain joins TRBV6-5 to TRBJ1-1; weak D call: TRBD1 (6 bases). Germline V gene sequence: CDR1 MNHEY, CDR2 SVGAGI. The CDR3 length is 16 residues. Deletions cut 2 bases from V and 1 base from J, with 14 bases between. This CDR3 is CASSYHQRGKNTEAFF. The CDR3 DNA sequence: TGTGCCAGCAGTTACCATCAGAGGGGGAAGAACACTGAAGCTTTCTTT.

The DNA of the CDR3 is TGTGCCAGCAGTGAGGGGCGTGGTCCCTACGAGCAGTACTTC. Protein product: CASSEGRGPYEQYF. This chain joins TRBV25-1 and TRBJ2-7; weak D call: TRBD1 (5 bases). V lost 3 bases and J lost 2, with 11 bases in between. From germline, CDR1 is MGHDK and CDR2 SYGVNS. The CDR3 covers 14 residues.

This CDR3 is CASSGRWGANTEAFF. DNA for the CDR3: TGTGCCAGCAGCGGGCGGTGGGGCGCGAACACTGAAGCTTTCTTT. This chain joins TRBV25-1 and TRBJ1-1, with D possibly TRBD1 on 5 matching bases. Germline lookup yields CDR1 MGHDK and CDR2 SYGVNS. This CDR3 is built from 15 residues. Trimming pared 6 bases from V and 1 base from J, leaving 15 bases between.

The chain links TRBV21-1 to TRBJ2-7; TRBD1, the table's D call, lacks a check against the DNA. TRBV21-1 constitutes a pseudogene. This CDR3 contains 13 residues. CDR3 protein: CASSDRSSYEQYF. The DNA for the CDR3 is TGTGCCAGCAGCGACAGGAGCTCCTACGAGCAGTACTTC.

Here the CDR3 reads CAISVPGLRGDYGYTF. DNA of the CDR3: TGTGCCATCAGTGTCCCGGGACTCCGGGGGGACTATGGCTACACCTTC. V is TRBV10-3 and J is TRBJ1-2, with D possibly being TRBD1 (5 bases). Germline CDR1 reads ENHRY; CDR2 reads SYGVKD. Trimming removed 4 bases from V and 3 bases from J, with 18 bases in between. CDR3 length: 16 residues.

The V gene is TRBV5-6, the J gene TRBJ1-2; TRBD1 might be the D (6 bases). Trimming stripped 3 bases from V and 4 bases from J, with 10 bases between. Germline CDR1 SGHDT, CDR2 YYEEEE. The CDR3 is made up of 13 amino acids. The CDR3 coding sequence is TGTGCCAGCAGCTCCACAGGGACCTATGGCTACACCTTC. It codes for CASSSTGTYGYTF.

V and J are TRBV28 and TRBJ1-3; 7 positions match TRBD1. Germline V lookup: CDR1 MDHEN, CDR2 SYDVKM. The J segment lost 1 base and the V segment lost 8 bases, leaving 5 bases of the junction unmatched. This CDR3 spans 14 amino acids. The CDR3 coding sequence is TGTGCCAGCTCCCACAGGGGTTCTGGAAACACCATATATTTT. It is translated as CASSHRGSGNTIYF.

V and J are TRBV6-5 and TRBJ2-7, with TRBD2 as a possible D gene (5 bases). Germline lookup yields CDR1 MNHEY and CDR2 SVGAGI. There are 13 residues in the CDR3. V shed 0 bases and J shed 3 bases, with 6 bases lying between them. Here the CDR3 DNA reads TGTGCCAGCAGTTACTCAACTAGCTACGAGCAGTACTTC. Encoded protein: CASSYSTSYEQYF.